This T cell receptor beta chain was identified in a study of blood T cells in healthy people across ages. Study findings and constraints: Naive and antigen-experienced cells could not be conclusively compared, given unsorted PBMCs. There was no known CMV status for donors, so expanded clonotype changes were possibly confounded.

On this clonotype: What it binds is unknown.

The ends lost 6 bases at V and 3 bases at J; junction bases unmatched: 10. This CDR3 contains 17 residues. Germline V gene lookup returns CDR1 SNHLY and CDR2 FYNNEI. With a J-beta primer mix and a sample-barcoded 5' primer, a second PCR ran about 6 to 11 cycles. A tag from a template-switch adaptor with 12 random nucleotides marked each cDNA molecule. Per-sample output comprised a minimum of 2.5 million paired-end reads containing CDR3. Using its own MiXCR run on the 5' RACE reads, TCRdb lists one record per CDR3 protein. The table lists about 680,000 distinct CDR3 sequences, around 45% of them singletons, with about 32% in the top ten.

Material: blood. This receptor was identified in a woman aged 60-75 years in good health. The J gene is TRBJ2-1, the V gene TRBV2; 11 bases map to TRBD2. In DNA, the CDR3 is TGTGCCAGCAGGGGGGGCCTAGCGGGAGGTCTCTACAATGAGCAGTTCTTC. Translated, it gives CASRGGLAGGLYNEQFF. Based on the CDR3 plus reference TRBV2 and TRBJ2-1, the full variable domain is EPEVTQTPSHQVTQMGQEVILRCVPISNHLYFYWYRQILGQKVEFLVSFYNNEISEKSEIFDDQFSVERPDGSNFTLKIRSTKLEDSAMYFCASRGGLAGGLYNEQFFGPGTRLTVL.